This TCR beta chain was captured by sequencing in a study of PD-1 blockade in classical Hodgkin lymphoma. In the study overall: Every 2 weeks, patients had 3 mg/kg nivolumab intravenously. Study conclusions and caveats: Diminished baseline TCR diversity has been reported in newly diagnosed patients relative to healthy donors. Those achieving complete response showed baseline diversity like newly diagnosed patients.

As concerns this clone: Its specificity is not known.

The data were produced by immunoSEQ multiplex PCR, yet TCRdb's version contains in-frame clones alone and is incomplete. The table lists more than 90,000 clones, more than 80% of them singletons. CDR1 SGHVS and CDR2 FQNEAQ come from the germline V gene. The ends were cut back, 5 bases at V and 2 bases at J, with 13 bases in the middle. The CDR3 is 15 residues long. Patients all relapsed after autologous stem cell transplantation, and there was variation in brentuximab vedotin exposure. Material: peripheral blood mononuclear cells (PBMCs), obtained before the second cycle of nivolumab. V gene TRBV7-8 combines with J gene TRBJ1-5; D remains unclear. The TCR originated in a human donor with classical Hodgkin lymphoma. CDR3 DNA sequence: TGTGCCAGCAGCGCGGGCCAGTATGGCAATCAGCCCCAGCATTTT. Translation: CASSAGQYGNQPQHF.